This T cell receptor (beta chain) derives from a study of blood T cells in healthy people across ages. The germline V and J ends were trimmed by 0 bases and 0 bases, with 9 bases remaining between them. The germline V gene encodes CDR1 DFQATT and CDR2 SNEGSKA (reference sequence). The CDR3 spans 16 residues. Every donor contributed about 10 milliliters of peripheral blood by blood draw. Alongside a J-beta primer mix, a sample-barcoded 5' primer served in a second PCR lasting about 6 to 11 cycles. The template-switch adaptor, which had 12 random nucleotides, put a tag on each cDNA molecule. TCRdb fed the 5' RACE reads into MiXCR, producing one record per CDR3 protein. Of over 1,200,000 distinct CDR3 sequences listed, 59% were seen once; the top ten hold about 6.3%.

Sequenced sample: blood. The genes are TRBV20-1 and TRBJ1-6; no clear D. The sequence came from a man aged 18-30 years in good health. The CDR3 is CSARDPGNSYNSPLHF. The CDR3 DNA reads TGCAGTGCTAGAGATCCGGGGAACTCCTATAATTCACCCCTCCACTTT.